Below are 15 T cell receptor beta chains sequenced from a single sample in a study of T cell responses to AZD1222 COVID-19 vaccine. Sequencing used immunoSEQ multiplex PCR; TCRdb keeps in-frame clones, though not all of them. In the table there are 95,000 to 150,000 clones, about nine tenths of which are singletons. Specimen: peripheral blood, collected on day 0 of AZD1222 vaccination. The receptors stem from an adult in good health.

The V call is TRBV29-1, the J call TRBJ1-1; no clear D. Germline assignment: CDR1 SQVTM and CDR2 ANQGSEA. This CDR3 spans 13 amino acids. V was shortened by 4 bases and J by 0 bases, with 9 bases between the two germline ends. CDR3 in amino acids: CSVVGQLNTEAFF. In DNA form, the CDR3 reads TGCAGCGTTGTGGGTCAGTTGAACACTGAAGCTTTCTTT.

The DNA of the CDR3 is TGTGCCAGCAGTTTCTTAACTAGCGGGGGGTACAATGAGCAGTTCTTC. Amino acid sequence: CASSFLTSGGYNEQFF. The V call is TRBV28, the J call TRBJ2-1; 12 bases are shared with TRBD2. After removal of 3 bases from V and 4 bases from J, the junction contained 4 bases not matched to a gene. This CDR3 has 16 residues. Per germline, CDR1 MDHEN and CDR2 SYDVKM.

This rearrangement joins TRBV3-1 (or the pseudogene TRBV3-2) to TRBJ2-7; the D call may be TRBD1 or TRBD2 (5 bases each). Trimming pared 7 bases from V and 3 bases from J, leaving 13 bases between. The CDR3 loop spans 13 amino acids. Germline CDR1 LGHDT, CDR2 YNNKEL (reference sequence). The CDR3 region is CASKGARDYEQYF. CDR3 bases: TGTGCCAGCAAAGGGGCACGGGACTACGAGCAGTACTTC.

J is TRBJ2-2 and V is TRBV24-1; no clear D gene. The germline CDR1 and CDR2 sequences are KGHDR and SFDVKD. Trimming pared 3 bases from V and 6 bases from J, leaving 10 bases between. CDR3 length: 14 amino acids. The CDR3 reads CATSDPRDPGELFF. The CDR3 bases are TGTGCCACCAGTGATCCACGAGACCCCGGGGAGCTGTTTTTT.

This clone was observed a few times. The rearrangement links TRBV28 to TRBJ1-5, with TRBD1 matching over 7 bases. The V segment lost 5 bases and the J segment 15 bases; nucleotides outside the gene matches: 10. Germline V gene lookup returns CDR1 MDHEN and CDR2 SYDVKM. The CDR3 spans 12 residues. The CDR3 is CASSIFNRGLHF. For the CDR3, the DNA is TGTGCCAGCAGTATCTTTAACAGGGGTTTGCATTTT.

The gene calls are TRBV29-1 and TRBJ2-7; D might be TRBD1 (5 bases). Trimming pared 5 bases from V and 3 bases from J, leaving 11 bases between. CDR1 is SQVTM and CDR2 is ANQGSEA in the germline V gene. The CDR3 loop spans 12 amino acids. This CDR3 reads CSVTVRDYEQYF. CDR3 in DNA: TGCAGCGTTACGGTCAGGGACTACGAGCAGTACTTC.

The gene calls are TRBV5-1 and TRBJ1-3, with TRBD1 matching over 8 bases. Per the germline V gene, CDR1 is SGHRS and CDR2 is YFSETQ. This CDR3 comprises 16 residues. V lost 4 bases to trimming and J lost 4 bases; unmatched junction nucleotides: 10. CDR3 residues: CASSPSMTGVGNTIYF. CDR3 coding DNA: TGCGCCAGCAGCCCCTCAATGACAGGGGTCGGAAACACCATATATTTT.

The V gene is TRBV18, the J gene TRBJ2-7, with TRBD1 matching 9 bases. The CDR3 has 15 amino acids. The V gene end was trimmed by 6 bases and the J gene end by 0 bases; junction bases not matched to a gene: 6. Per the germline V gene, CDR1 is KGHSH and CDR2 is LQKENI. This CDR3 reads CASSPTGGRSYEQYF. The CDR3 nucleotides read TGTGCCAGCTCGCCGACAGGGGGACGCTCCTACGAGCAGTACTTC.

The V and J genes are TRBV7-2 and TRBJ2-6; D possibly corresponds to TRBD1 (6 bases). V lost 6 bases to trimming and J lost 1 base, with 19 bases between them. The V gene's germline CDR1 is SGHTA and CDR2 FQGNSA. The CDR3 has 18 amino acids. For the CDR3, the DNA is TGTGCCAGCAGATTCCGGACAGCAAAAAGTTCTGGGGCCAACGTCCTGACTTTC. This encodes CASRFRTAKSSGANVLTF.

J is TRBJ2-7 and V is TRBV18; tentatively, D is TRBD2 (6 bases). The V end lost 6 bases, the J end lost 6 bases, and 15 bases lay between the germline ends. CDR3 size: 13 residues. Germline CDR1 and CDR2: KGHSH and LQKENI. The CDR3, as DNA: TGTGCCAGCTCTAATAGGGCCGGGGGCGAGCAGTACTTC. It specifies CASSNRAGGEQYF.

The V gene is TRBV18, the J gene TRBJ2-7, with 9 bases matching TRBD1. Per germline, CDR1 KGHSH and CDR2 LQKENI. Trimming removed 6 bases from V and 3 bases from J; junction bases left unmatched: 3. The CDR3 contains 13 residues. The chain's CDR3 is CASSPTGGYEQYF. The DNA of the CDR3 is TGTGCCAGCTCCCCGACAGGGGGCTACGAGCAGTACTTC. Full variable domain (missing parts from reference TRBV18 and TRBJ2-7): NAGVMQNPRHLVRRRGQEARLRCSPMKGHSHVYWYRQLPEEGLKFMVYLQKENIIDESGMPKERFSAEFPKEGPSILRIQQVVRGDSAAYFCASSPTGGYEQYFGPGTRLTVT.

V is TRBV19 and J is TRBJ1-1, with 8 nucleotides matching TRBD1. The CDR3 consists of 14 residues. Germline V gene sequence: CDR1 LNHDA, CDR2 SQIVND (reference sequence). The trim removed 3 bases at V and 3 bases at J, leaving 3 bases unmatched. The DNA of the CDR3 is TGTGCCAGTAGTATGGACAGGGCCCACACTGAAGCTTTCTTT. Translation: CASSMDRAHTEAFF.

This chain uses TRBV5-1 with TRBJ2-5; D not resolved. CDR3 length: 12 amino acids. The V gene lost 4 bases and the J gene lost 7 bases, with 11 bases spanning the gap. CDR1 and CDR2 (germline): SGHRS, YFSETQ. The CDR3 reads CASSLTPGTQYF. The DNA of the CDR3 is TGCGCCAGCAGCCTGACCCCAGGGACCCAGTACTTC. The complete variable domain, with remaining parts taken from reference TRBV5-1 and TRBJ2-5, reads KAGVTQTPRYLIKTRGQQVTLSCSPISGHRSVSWYQQTPGQGLQFLFEYFSETQRNKGNFPGRFSGRQFSNSRSEMNVSTLELGDSALYLCASSLTPGTQYFGPGTRLLVL.

With regard to this clone: The same CDR3 arises from other DNA sequences in this sample as well. CDR3 sequence: CASSYSGQVNSPLHF. CDR3 bases: TGTGCCAGCAGTTACTCGGGTCAGGTTAATTCACCCCTCCACTTT. This chain links TRBV6-5 with TRBJ1-6, with unresolved D. CDR3 size: 15 residues. The germline V gene encodes CDR1 MNHEY and CDR2 SVGAGI. V dropped 0 bases and J dropped 6 bases, with 9 bases sitting between them.

Notes on this clone: At one boundary the junction diverges from the germline segment, which might be a read error. The chain employs TRBV28 and TRBJ2-1; 11 nucleotides match TRBD1. The CDR3 consists of 11 residues. The germline V gene encodes CDR1 MDHEN and CDR2 SYDVKM. This chain's CDR3 is CASSLDRGLLF. The CDR3 DNA reads as TGTGCCAGCAGTCTGGACAGGGGGCTTCTCTTC.